Listed below are T cell receptor beta chains from one sample, sequenced in a study of CD8 T cells in ankylosing spondylitis. One entry per CDR3 protein, called by TCRdb with MiXCR from the 5' RACE reads. Among some 350,000 distinct CDR3 sequences, 14% to 15% were seen once, and the ten largest hold around 0.99%. The sequenced sample was blood, either unsorted or a sorted T cell fraction (not recorded which). These receptors all stem from a male donor with ankylosing spondylitis or in good health (not recorded which). Both conserved end residues are part of each CDR3. D genes are given only for firm matches. Clone size, where shown, is once, few, many, or a class for clones that have expanded.

d_call j_call v_call clone_size cdr3_aa cdr3_nt
NA TRBJ2-7 TRBV20-1 few CSARDEAYEQYF TGCAGTGCTAGAGATGAAGCCTACGAGCAGTACTTC
NA TRBJ1-1 TRBV12-3/TRBV12-4 few CASRRREIGAEAFF TGTGCCAGCAGAAGAAGGGAAATTGGCGCTGAAGCTTTCTTT
NA TRBJ2-1 TRBV11-2 few CASRLGPLSLISYNEQFF TGTGCCAGCAGGTTGGGACCTCTCAGCCTCATCTCCTACAATGAGCAGTTCTTC
TRBD1 TRBJ2-7 TRBV5-1 NA CASSPGTGSEQYF TGCGCCAGCAGTCCCGGGACAGGGAGCGAGCAGTACTTC
TRBD2 TRBJ2-7 TRBV27 NA CASSSKKHGTGGSYEQYF TGTGCCAGCAGTTCAAAAAAACACGGGACGGGAGGCTCCTACGAGCAGTACTTC
TRBD1 TRBJ1-3 TRBV7-9 few CASDRGVVGNTIYF TGTGCCAGCGACAGGGGGGTCGTTGGAAACACCATATATTTT
NA TRBJ1-2 TRBV12-3/TRBV12-4 NA CASSSAANYGYTF TGTGCCAGCAGTTCCGCTGCTAACTATGGCTACACCTTC
TRBD1 TRBJ2-1 TRBV2 few CASSLTGRSYNEQFF TGTGCCAGCAGTCTGACAGGGCGCTCCTACAATGAGCAGTTCTTC
NA TRBJ2-5 TRBV12-3/TRBV12-4 NA CASSFDRKETQYF TGTGCCAGCAGTTTTGACAGAAAAGAGACCCAGTACTTC
TRBD2 TRBJ2-2 TRBV7-9 NA CASSPRGGRNNTGELFF TGTGCCAGCAGCCCAAGGGGCGGGAGGAATAACACCGGGGAGCTGTTTTTT
TRBD2 TRBJ2-7 TRBV5-1 NA CASSYDLAGVYEQYF TGCGCCAGCAGCTACGACCTAGCGGGCGTCTACGAGCAGTACTTC
NA TRBJ2-1 TRBV6-2/TRBV6-3 NA CASSRALKRINEQFF TGTGCCAGCAGTCGGGCCCTTAAGCGGATCAATGAGCAGTTCTTC
NA TRBJ2-7 TRBV4-1 few CASSQSDRTFYEQYF TGCGCCAGCAGCCAATCGGACAGAACCTTCTACGAGCAGTACTTC
TRBD2 TRBJ2-1 TRBV29-1 few CSSSGRGEGAQFF TGCAGTTCTAGCGGGAGGGGAGAAGGGGCGCAGTTCTTC
NA TRBJ2-1 TRBV5-5 few CASSLGASSMFF TGTGCCAGCAGCTTGGGGGCGTCCTCTATGTTCTTC
TRBD2 TRBJ2-5 TRBV7-2 NA CASSLGLAGTQETQYF TGTGCCAGCAGCTTAGGACTAGCGGGTACTCAAGAGACCCAGTACTTC
TRBD2 TRBJ2-4 TRBV27 NA CASSPGTSGGAIFRAKNIQYF TGTGCCAGCAGTCCCGGGACTAGCGGGGGGGCTATCTTTAGGGCCAAAAACATTCAGTACTTC
NA TRBJ2-7 TRBV28 few CASSTTGEQYF TGTGCCAGCAGTACGACTGGCGAGCAGTACTTC
NA TRBJ1-1 TRBV30 few CAWSVDPLGTEAFF TGTGCCTGGAGTGTAGACCCCTTGGGCACTGAAGCTTTCTTT
NA TRBJ1-1 TRBV7-9 NA CASSTPGGILYTEAFF TGTGCCAGCAGCACCCCGGGAGGAATCCTATACACTGAAGCTTTCTTT
NA TRBJ2-7 TRBV5-1 few CASSTENPGEQYF TGCGCCAGCAGCACGGAAAACCCGGGCGAGCAGTACTTC
NA TRBJ1-4 TRBV7-2 NA CASSLVTGGDEKLFF TGTGCCAGCAGCTTAGTAACGGGGGGGGATGAAAAACTGTTTTTT
NA TRBJ2-7 TRBV5-1 NA CASSLGGTDSYEQYF TGCGCCAGCAGCCTGGGGGGGACAGACTCCTACGAGCAGTACTTC
NA TRBJ1-2 TRBV11-3 NA CASSAGPSRDYGYTF TGTGCCAGCAGCGCGGGACCCTCTCGGGACTATGGCTACACCTTC
NA TRBJ2-2 TRBV10-1 few CAQLFRDVTTNTGELFF TGCGCCCAGCTTTTCCGGGACGTTACTACGAACACCGGGGAGCTGTTTTTT